This entry features one T cell receptor (beta chain) sequence. Its target is not known. Authors' data handling: Filtering differed because ImmunoSEQ produced junction-only sequences that carried no quality scores. Profiled with immunoSEQ multiplex PCR; TCRdb holds only in-frame clones, not every one. Clonal size and the V and J genes are those of that table, whereas D and trimming came from the DNA. The data show around 530,000 clones, roughly 72% seen once. This record comes from a study of shared clonotypes between healthy human individuals. Across the whole study: Ranging from 18 to 49 in age, donors were a couple of women and a few men. Study observations and caveats: Few donors restricted represented genetic and exposure-history diversity.

Donors were healthy HIV-negative adults without recent acute infections or vaccinations. CDR1 is LGHNA and CDR2 is YSLEER in the germline V gene. The V and J ends lost 0 bases and 6 bases respectively, with 17 bases between them. This CDR3 region has 16 residues. The receptor was isolated from a woman between 35 and 50 years old in good health. Some clones in this sample may be carry-over from other donors' samples. The chain recombines TRBV4-3 with TRBJ1-2; D is perhaps TRBD1 (5 bases). Material: PBMCs. This CDR3 reads CASSQENGALGHGYTF. The CDR3 DNA sequence: TGCGCCAGCAGCCAAGAAAACGGGGCCCTGGGCCATGGCTACACCTTC.